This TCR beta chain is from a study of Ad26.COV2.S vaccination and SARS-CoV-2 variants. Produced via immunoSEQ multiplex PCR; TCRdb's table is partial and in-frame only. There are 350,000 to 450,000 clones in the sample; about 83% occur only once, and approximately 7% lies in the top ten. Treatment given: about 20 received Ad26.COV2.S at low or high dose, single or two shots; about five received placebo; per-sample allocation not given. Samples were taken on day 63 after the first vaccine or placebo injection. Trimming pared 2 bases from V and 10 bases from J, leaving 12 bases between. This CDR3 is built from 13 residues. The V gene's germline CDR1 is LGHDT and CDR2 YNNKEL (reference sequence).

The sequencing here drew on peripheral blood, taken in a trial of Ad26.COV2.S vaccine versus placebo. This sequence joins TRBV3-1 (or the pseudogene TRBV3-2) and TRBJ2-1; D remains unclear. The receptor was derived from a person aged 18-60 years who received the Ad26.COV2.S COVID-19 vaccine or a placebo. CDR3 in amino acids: CASSQWLSQEQFF. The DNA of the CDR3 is TGTGCCAGCAGCCAATGGCTTTCGCAAGAGCAGTTCTTC.